This record concerns one T cell receptor beta chain sequence. TCRdb keeps only in-frame clones here, not all; method: immunoSEQ multiplex PCR. The repertoire has about 110,000 clones, roughly four fifths of them found once; the top ten carry about 5.9%. This entry belongs to a study of control samples from healthy donors and cancer patients. V shed 1 base and J 5 bases; nucleotides not matched to a gene: 15. Germline CDR1 SEHNR, CDR2 FQNEAQ (reference sequence). The CDR3 is made up of 19 amino acids. The sequenced sample was blood. This receptor was identified in a man aged 18-30 years in good health. The V call is TRBV7-9, the J call TRBJ2-2; 8 positions match TRBD1. In DNA, the CDR3 is TGTGCCAGCAGCTTAGGCCTCCTGACAGGGGCTCTTTTAACCGGGGAGCTGTTTTTT. The encoded protein is CASSLGLLTGALLTGELFF.